Given below is one TCR beta chain in context. MiXCR was run by TCRdb on the 5' RACE reads, yielding one entry per CDR3 protein. The sample consists of 450,000 to 600,000 distinct CDR3 sequences, about 13% of them appearing once. This record belongs to a study of T cells after yellow fever vaccination. The clonotype was recovered from a man aged 25-40 years who received the YFV17D yellow fever vaccine. The sample was PBMCs, taken on the day of the yellow fever booster vaccination.

CDR3 amino acids: CARTGNIATNEKLFF. In DNA form, the CDR3 reads TGTGCCAGAACAGGGAATATTGCAACTAATGAAAAACTGTTTTTT. The chain employs TRBV19 and TRBJ1-4, with D tentatively TRBD1 (6 bases). Germline assignment: CDR1 LNHDA and CDR2 SQIVND (reference sequence). Between the trimmed V and J ends, which lost 9 bases and 0 bases, there was a span of 14 bases. The CDR3 sequence is 15 residues long.